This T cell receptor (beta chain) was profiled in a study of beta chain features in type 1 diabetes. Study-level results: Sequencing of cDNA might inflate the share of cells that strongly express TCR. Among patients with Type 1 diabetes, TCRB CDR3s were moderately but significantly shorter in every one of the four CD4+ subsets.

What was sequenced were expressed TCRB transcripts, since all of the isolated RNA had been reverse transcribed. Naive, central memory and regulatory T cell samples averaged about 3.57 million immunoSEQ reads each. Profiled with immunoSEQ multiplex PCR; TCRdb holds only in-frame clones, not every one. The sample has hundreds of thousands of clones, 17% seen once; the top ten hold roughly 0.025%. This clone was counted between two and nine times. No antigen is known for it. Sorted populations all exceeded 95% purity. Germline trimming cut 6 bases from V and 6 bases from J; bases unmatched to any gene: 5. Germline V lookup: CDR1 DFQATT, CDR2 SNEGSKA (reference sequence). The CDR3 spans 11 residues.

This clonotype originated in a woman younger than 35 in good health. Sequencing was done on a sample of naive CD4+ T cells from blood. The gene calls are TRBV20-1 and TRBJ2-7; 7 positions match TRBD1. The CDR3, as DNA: TGCAGTGCGGTCGACAGGGTCGAGCAGTACTTC. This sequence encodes CSAVDRVEQYF.